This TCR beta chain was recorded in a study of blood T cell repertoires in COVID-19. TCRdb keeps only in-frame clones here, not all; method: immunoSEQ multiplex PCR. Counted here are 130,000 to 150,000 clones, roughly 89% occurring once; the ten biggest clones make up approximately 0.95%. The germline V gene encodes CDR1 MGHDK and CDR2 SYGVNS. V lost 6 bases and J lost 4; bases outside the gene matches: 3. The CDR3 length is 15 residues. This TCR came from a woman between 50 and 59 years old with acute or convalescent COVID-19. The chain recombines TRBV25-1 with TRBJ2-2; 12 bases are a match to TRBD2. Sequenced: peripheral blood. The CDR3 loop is CASRTSGRVTGELFF. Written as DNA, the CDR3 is TGTGCCAGCAGGACTAGCGGGAGAGTCACCGGGGAGCTGTTTTTT.